These 2 T cell receptor beta chains share one sample of origin, sequenced in a study of shared clonotypes between healthy human individuals. Sequencing was performed with immunoSEQ multiplex PCR; in TCRdb, only in-frame clones are kept and a portion is missing. This repertoire shows 100,000 or so clones, about 63% found once; its top ten account for roughly 23%. The source material was memory CD8+ T cells sorted from blood. Subset in this sample: CD45RO+ cells pooled with CCR7-negative TemRA cells. The receptors originated from a woman aged 25 to 39 in good health.

This clone has a single count. The rearrangement links TRBV2 to TRBJ2-3; 8 bases are a match to TRBD2. CDR3 length: 15 residues. Germline V gene sequence: CDR1 SNHLY, CDR2 FYNNEI. V dropped 1 base and J dropped 8; count of bases not matched to a gene: 8. CDR3 sequence (DNA): TGTGCCAGCAGTGAAGGGCGCGGGAGGTTAGGTACGCAGTATTTT. Its translation is CASSEGRGRLGTQYF.

The chain uses TRBV5-1 and TRBJ2-7; 8 bases align to TRBD2. Trimming cost V 4 bases and J 4 bases; bases outside gene matches: 4. Germline V CDR1 and CDR2: SGHRS, YFSETQ. CDR3 length equals 13 residues. The CDR3 reads CASSPGLAYEQYF. The CDR3 nucleotides read TGCGCCAGCAGCCCTGGACTAGCTTACGAGCAGTACTTC.